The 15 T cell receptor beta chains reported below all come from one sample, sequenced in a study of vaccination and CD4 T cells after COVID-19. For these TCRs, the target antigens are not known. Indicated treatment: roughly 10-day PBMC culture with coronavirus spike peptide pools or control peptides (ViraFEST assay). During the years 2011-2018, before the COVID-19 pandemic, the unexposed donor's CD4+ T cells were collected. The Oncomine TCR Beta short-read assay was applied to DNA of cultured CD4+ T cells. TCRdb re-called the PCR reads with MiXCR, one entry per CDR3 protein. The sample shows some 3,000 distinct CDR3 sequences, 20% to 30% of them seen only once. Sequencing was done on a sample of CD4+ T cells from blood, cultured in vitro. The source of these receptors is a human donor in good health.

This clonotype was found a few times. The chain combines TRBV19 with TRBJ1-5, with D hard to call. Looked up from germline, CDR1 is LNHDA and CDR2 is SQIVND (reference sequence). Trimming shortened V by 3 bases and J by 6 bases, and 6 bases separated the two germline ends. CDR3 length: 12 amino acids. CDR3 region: CASSMKFQPQHF. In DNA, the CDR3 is TGTGCCAGTAGTATGAAATTTCAGCCCCAGCATTTT.

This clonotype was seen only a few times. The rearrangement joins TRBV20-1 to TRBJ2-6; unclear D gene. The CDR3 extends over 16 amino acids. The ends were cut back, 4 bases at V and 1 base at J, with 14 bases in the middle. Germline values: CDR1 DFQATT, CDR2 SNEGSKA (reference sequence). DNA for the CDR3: TGCAGTGCTAACCATCGTGTGGTGTCTGGGGCCAACGTCCTGACTTTC. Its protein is CSANHRVVSGANVLTF.

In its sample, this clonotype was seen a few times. The CDR3 DNA reads TGTGCCAGCAGTTACAGAGGGGGAAACTATGGCTACACCTTC. This translates into CASSYRGGNYGYTF. The chain recombines TRBV6-5 with TRBJ1-2; D possibly corresponds to TRBD1 (6 bases). The V gene lost 2 bases and the J gene lost 2 bases, with 9 bases spanning the gap. Germline V lookup: CDR1 MNHEY, CDR2 SVGAGI. The CDR3 totals 14 residues.

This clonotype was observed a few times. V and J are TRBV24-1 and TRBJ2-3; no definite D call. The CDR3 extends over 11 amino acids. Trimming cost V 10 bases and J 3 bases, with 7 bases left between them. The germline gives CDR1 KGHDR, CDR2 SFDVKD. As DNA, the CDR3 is TGTGCCACTGCGGAGACAGATACGCAGTATTTT. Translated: CATAETDTQYF.

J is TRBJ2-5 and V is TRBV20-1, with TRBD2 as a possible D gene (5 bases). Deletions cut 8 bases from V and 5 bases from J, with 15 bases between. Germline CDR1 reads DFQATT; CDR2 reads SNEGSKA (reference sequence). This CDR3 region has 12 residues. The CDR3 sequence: CSSRERRETQYF. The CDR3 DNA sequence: TGCAGTTCCCGAGAGCGGCGGGAGACCCAGTACTTC.

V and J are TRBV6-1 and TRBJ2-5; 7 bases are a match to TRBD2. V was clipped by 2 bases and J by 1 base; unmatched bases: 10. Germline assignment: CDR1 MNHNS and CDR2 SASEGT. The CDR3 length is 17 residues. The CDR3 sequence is CASSEPGLGGFQETQYF. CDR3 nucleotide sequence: TGTGCCAGCAGTGAACCTGGGCTGGGAGGGTTCCAAGAGACCCAGTACTTC.

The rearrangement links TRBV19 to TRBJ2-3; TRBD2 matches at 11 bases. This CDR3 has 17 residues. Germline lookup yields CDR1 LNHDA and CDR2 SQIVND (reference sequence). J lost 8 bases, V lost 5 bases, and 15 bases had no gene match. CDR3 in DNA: TGTGCCAGTAGTTGGGGCATGGGGACTAGCGGTTCAGGTACGCAGTATTTT. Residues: CASSWGMGTSGSGTQYF.

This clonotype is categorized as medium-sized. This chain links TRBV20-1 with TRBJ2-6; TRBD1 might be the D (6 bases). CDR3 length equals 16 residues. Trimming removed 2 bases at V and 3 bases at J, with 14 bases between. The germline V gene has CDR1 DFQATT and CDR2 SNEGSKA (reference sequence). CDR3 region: CSARSGHVYGANVLTF. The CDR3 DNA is TGCAGTGCTAGATCGGGACACGTATATGGGGCCAACGTCCTGACTTTC.

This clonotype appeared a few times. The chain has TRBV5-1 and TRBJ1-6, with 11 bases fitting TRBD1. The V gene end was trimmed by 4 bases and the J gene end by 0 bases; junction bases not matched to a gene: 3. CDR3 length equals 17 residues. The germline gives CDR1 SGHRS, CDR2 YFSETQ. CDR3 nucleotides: TGCGCCAGCAGCGGGGGGACAGGGGGCTCCTATAATTCACCCCTCCACTTT. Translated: CASSGGTGGSYNSPLHF.

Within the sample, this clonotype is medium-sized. CDR3 DNA: TGTGCCAGCAGGCTTCTAGGTTTACATAGCAATCAGCCCCAGCATTTT. Residues: CASRLLGLHSNQPQHF. The chain recombines TRBV27 with TRBJ1-5; D call uncertain. The length of the CDR3 is 16 residues. V was shortened by 6 bases and J by 0 bases, with 15 bases between the two germline ends. Germline-derived CDR1 and CDR2 are MNHEY and SMNVEV (reference sequence).

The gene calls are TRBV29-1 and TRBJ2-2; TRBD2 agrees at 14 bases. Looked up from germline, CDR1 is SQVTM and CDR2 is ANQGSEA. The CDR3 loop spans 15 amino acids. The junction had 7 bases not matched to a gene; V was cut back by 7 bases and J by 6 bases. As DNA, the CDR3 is TGCAGCGCGGTCAGGGGACTAGCGGGGGCCGGGGAGCTGTTTTTT. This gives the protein CSAVRGLAGAGELFF.

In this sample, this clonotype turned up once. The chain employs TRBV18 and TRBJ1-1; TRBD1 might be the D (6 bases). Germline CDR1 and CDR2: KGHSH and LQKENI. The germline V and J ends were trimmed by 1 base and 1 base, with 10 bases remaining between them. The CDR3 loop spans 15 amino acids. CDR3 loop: CASSPRVQGNTEAFF. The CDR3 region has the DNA TGTGCCAGCTCACCACGAGTACAGGGGAACACTGAAGCTTTCTTT.

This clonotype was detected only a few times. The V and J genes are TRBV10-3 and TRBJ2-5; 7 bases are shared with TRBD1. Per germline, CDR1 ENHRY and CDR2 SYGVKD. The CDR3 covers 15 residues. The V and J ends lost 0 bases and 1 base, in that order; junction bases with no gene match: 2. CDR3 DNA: TGTGCCATCAGTGAGTCCCACAGGGGCCAAGAGACCCAGTACTTC. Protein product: CAISESHRGQETQYF.

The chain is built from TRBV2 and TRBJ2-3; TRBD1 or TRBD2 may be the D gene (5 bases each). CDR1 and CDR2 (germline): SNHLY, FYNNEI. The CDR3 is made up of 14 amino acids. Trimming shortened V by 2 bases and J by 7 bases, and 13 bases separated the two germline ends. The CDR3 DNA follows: TGTGCCAGCAGTGAATTCGGGACGGAATATACGCAGTATTTT. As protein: CASSEFGTEYTQYF. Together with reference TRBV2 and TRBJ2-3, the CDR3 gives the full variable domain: EPEVTQTPSHQVTQMGQEVILRCVPISNHLYFYWYRQILGQKVEFLVSFYNNEISEKSEIFDDQFSVERPDGSNFTLKIRSTKLEDSAMYFCASSEFGTEYTQYFGPGTRLTVL.

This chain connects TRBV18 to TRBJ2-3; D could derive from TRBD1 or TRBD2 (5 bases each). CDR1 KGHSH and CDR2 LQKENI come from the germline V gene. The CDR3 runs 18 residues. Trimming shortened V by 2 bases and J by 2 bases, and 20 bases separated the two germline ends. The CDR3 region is CASSPGWSGTGSTDTQYF. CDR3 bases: TGTGCCAGCTCACCAGGATGGTCAGGGACGGGATCCACAGATACGCAGTATTTT.